This paragraph reports one T cell receptor (beta chain). There is no known antigen for this receptor. Base qualities were left out, and no much larger clone turns up one base away. The data are from a study of cytomegalovirus exposure and HLA in healthy donors (dated by TCRdb to 2015 to 2018). Turning to the overall study: An earlier analysis of some 620 of the donors reported approximately 280 Gb of sequence data and about 120 million unique TCR beta sequences obtained from around 170 million T cells. Using immunosequencing, the study profiled T cell repertoires from fewer than 700 subjects and related those repertoires to cytomegalovirus serostatus. Donor age, sex, ethnicity and CMV serostatus were compiled together with the repertoire data. Rather than drawing on any new phenotypic data, the later analysis identified candidate immune exposures from TCR beta sequences and the way those sequences occurred across donors. Genome-wide SNP genotypes for about 55% of the roughly 670 donors were used in a later genetic analysis, which treated that subset as a discovery cohort. Roughly 5 DR-DQ haplotypes were treated as single units for association and clustering because of strong linkage in the cohort. All discovery cohort repertoires had been generated on a single sequencing platform. A later analysis re-examined previously published TCR beta repertoires from about 670 donors and added high-resolution HLA genotyping to investigate patterns of TCR occurrence. The study was designed to test whether signatures of past pathogen exposure could be identified by cataloging public T cell receptors. An early release covering 550 to 700 HLA-typed donors comprised roughly 300 gigabases of sequencing data and 65 million to 100 million unique TCR sequences. High-throughput TCR immunosequencing, statistical association of individual TCRs with disease status, and machine learning were combined to predict cytomegalovirus infection status. Of the approximately 400 genotyped donors, around 81% fell in the genetic ancestry cluster associated with self-reported Caucasian donors. An earlier analysis of several hundred of the donors applied high-throughput TCR beta sequencing to assess whether each TCR beta V gene segment acted as functional or pseudogenic. Typing coverage differed by locus: A, B, C, DRB1 and DQB1 were typed in roughly 620-630 donors, DQA1 in about 500, DPA1 in 600 to 610, and DPB1 in about 450. Among roughly 370 genotyped donors of the cohort, an average of 235,054 unique TCR beta nucleotide sequences were sequenced per donor, about a sixth of them non-productive. Class I and class II HLA loci were covered by the typing at four-digit resolution. Along with the roughly 710-subject first cohort, a separate validation cohort of over a hundred different subjects was used. Study-wide findings and limitations: In a later analysis, most CMV-associated TCR beta chains were found to appear HLA-restricted, with HLA associations seemingly driven largely by CMV exposure. Some IMGT-functional V segments, including TRBV6-2 and TRBV6-3, could not be told apart with the 87-base-pair reads, so those segments were excluded. In vitro tests confirmed that a few of the cytomegalovirus-associated TCR beta chains recognize cytomegalovirus antigens. Broadly in line with IMGT annotations, most TCR beta V segments showed up in productive rearrangements about 87% or about 30% of the time in an earlier analysis of 450 to 600 of the donors. Correlated functional status among segregating V segments might reflect linkage disequilibrium, but an unknown experimental factor could not be ruled out. A further reported finding was that TCR beta sequences accurately predicted the HLA-A and HLA-B alleles for most subjects in the first cohort. It was suggested by the authors that the approach could potentially be generalized to other disease states and immunological phenotypes. A later analysis found that TCR association rates varied across HLA loci, with DRB1 alleles showing the most associated TCRs and HLA-C alleles the fewest. A cluster of highly shared sequence variants was judged likely to be a technical artifact of the sequencing pipeline. A later analysis reported that several top co-occurrence clusters appeared linked to parvovirus B19, influenza, CMV and Epstein-Barr virus. The classifier was reported to diagnose cytomegalovirus status with high specificity and sensitivity in both the original and validation cohorts. In a later genetic analysis, a missense DCLRE1C variant was associated with V-gene and J-gene trimming of TCR beta chains, and the association was replicated in an independent cohort. For the cohort, immune exposure information was limited to CMV serostatus. This cohort had only TCR beta chains sequenced, and the lack of alpha or paired-chain data limited which features could be detected. While some public TCRs were present in many individuals, most TCR sequences turned up only very rarely across donors. Assigning TCR associations to individual alleles was difficult when HLA alleles, especially DR and DQ, strongly co-occurred. Because some donors lacked HLA typing at each locus, the association tests relied only on the typed subset. A total of some 180 TCR beta chains were listed by the study as associated with cytomegalovirus. Compared with the approximately 700-donor mean, donors in an Asian-associated ancestry cluster had fewer N-insertions in productive TCRs, according to a later genetic analysis. In a later analysis, HLA-associated TCR beta chains were found to be more clonally expanded and to have lower generation probabilities than equally common non-associated chains. Sequencing depth was assumed to be roughly uniform across donors in the presence/absence analyses, though that assumption may not hold. In a later analysis, around 17,000 TCR beta sequences were associated with specific HLA alleles at a false discovery rate of 0.05. Seventeen rarely observed V segments, including chromosome 9 orphons, were excluded from the earlier analysis of about 500 of the donors because counts were too low.

The library was produced with the immunoSEQ multiplex PCR assay. The multiplex PCR relied on a mix of 60 forward primers for TCR Vbeta segments and 13 reverse primers for TCR Jbeta segments. The CDR3 region of rearranged TCR beta genes was amplified from genomic DNA with a multiplex PCR assay. Amplified TCR beta libraries were sequenced as 87-base-pair reads on the Illumina HiSeq System. The authors processed their data as follows. A later analysis counted about 80 million unique TCR beta chains across the 550 to 750 repertoires, and roughly 11 million of these chains were shared by at least two donors. To remove PCR and sequencing errors, raw reads were error-corrected and collapsed into unique sequences using a nearest-neighbor algorithm that merged closely related sequences. Alignment of CDR3 sequences to IMGT reference sequences was used to assign V, D and J gene segments. For a sequence to be retained, at least a six-nucleotide match to both a V gene segment and a J gene segment was required. A rearrangement was called productive if the CDR3 had no stop codons and remained in frame with V and J, and every other rearrangement was called non-productive. Following IMGT convention, CDR3 was defined as the stretch from the second conserved V-encoded cysteine to the conserved J-encoded phenylalanine. The earlier analysis of 587 of the donors excluded sequences that lacked an unambiguous match to a single V gene segment. An earlier analysis of 587 of the donors called V segments functional above 56.7% productive rearrangements and segregating when the between-donor standard deviation exceeded 5%. A statistical classification framework was built for diagnosing cytomegalovirus status from the catalog of TCR beta chain sequences. V and J gene assignment, in a later analysis, came from comparing TCR nucleotide sequences with IMGT/GENE-DB human TR gene sequences. The TCRdist pipeline was used in a later analysis to assign CDR3 sequences and most-parsimonious VDJ recombination scenarios. In a later analysis, each TCR beta chain was defined by its CDR3 amino acid sequence together with its V-gene family, and reads without a unique V-gene family were excluded. In a later analysis, 450 to 600 highly shared, low-generation-probability nucleotide sequences were removed to address suspected cross-contamination and a sequencing artifact. For each public chain, a later analysis derived a clonal expansion index from normalized ranks of inferred template counts within each repertoire. Generation probabilities in a later analysis came from a VDJ recombination model fitted to out-of-frame rearrangements, and those results were checked against IGoR. A later analysis scored TCR-TCR, TCR-HLA and TCR-CMV co-occurrence with hypergeometric tests, applying a repertoire-size bias correction to TCR pairs. To estimate false discovery rates, a later analysis permuted the HLA or CMV assignments 20 times. A later analysis grouped co-occurring TCRs with DBSCAN, adding TCRdist sequence similarity when clustering within HLA-allele-positive subsets. For co-occurrence clustering, repertoires with fewer than 30,000 or more than 120,000 public chains were excluded, along with four or five repertoires with anomalous nucleotide sharing. TCRdb provides this immuneACCESS table in a form limited to in-frame rearrangements. Some clones are lacking; in checked studies, under half of them reflect an unresolved V gene, and why the rest are absent is not known. The V and J calls and clone size are taken from that table; D and trimming were inferred from the DNA. A total of 100,000 to 150,000 clones appear in this sample, more than 75% of them only once. The top ten clones comprise about a tenth of the sample.

The cohort consisted of 600 to 750 healthy bone marrow donors. Cohort members were all nominally healthy when sampled, although unrecorded immune exposures were likely present. The donor tested CMV seropositive, placing the donor among the 250 to 350 seropositive members of the cohort. Every donor gave a peripheral blood sample, and the peripheral blood mononuclear cells from that sample were used for TCR beta sequencing. Genomic DNA extraction from the blood cell samples was performed with the Qiagen DNeasy Blood Extraction Kit. Taken from the germline V gene (reference sequence), the CDR1 and CDR2 loops are MNHEY and SMNVEV. V is reduced by 3 bases and J by 0 bases, leaving a spacing of 21 bases between them. Measured from the cysteine to the phenylalanine, the CDR3 is 18 residues long. This entry keeps only the CDR3 DNA: 54 bases, framed from base 1.

Recombination joined TRBV27 with TRBJ2-7; TRBD2 is a possible D gene, resting on 7 matching bases. This receptor was identified in a man in his thirties or forties in good health and CMV-seropositive. What was sequenced was PBMCs. The DNA is TGTGCCAGCAGTTTGAAAGGGGGGTCCCTAGCGGTCTCCTACGAGCAGTACTTC. Its coded protein is CASSLKGGSLAVSYEQYF.